Listed here are 10 T cell receptor beta chains from one sample, sequenced in a study of TIL therapy for anti-PD-1-resistant metastatic lung cancer. This was the immunoSEQ v3 assay. Here immunoSEQ multiplex PCR was the method, and the copy in TCRdb shows in-frame clones only, minus some. Of about 26,000 clones listed, about 60% were seen once; the top ten hold approximately 16%. Indicated time point: pre-treatment sample, taken before nivolumab and TIL therapy. Pleural nodules or supraclavicular lymph nodes made up most of the excised metastases sampled. The sample consisted of tumor tissue, taken at baseline. The receptor set was obtained from a woman aged 30 to 85 with non-small cell lung cancer.

This chain links TRBV5-1 with TRBJ2-7; possible D gene TRBD2, 6 bases. Germline CDR1 SGHRS, CDR2 YFSETQ. Trimming took off 1 base at V and 0 bases at J, with 11 bases between the two ends. There are 15 residues in the CDR3. The CDR3 is CASSLRVGGSYEQYF. CDR3 nucleotide sequence: TGCGCCAGCAGCTTGCGGGTCGGGGGCTCCTACGAGCAGTACTTC.

The chain couples TRBV5-1 to TRBJ1-2, with 7 positions matching TRBD1. The J segment lost 6 bases and the V segment lost 4 bases, leaving 9 bases of the junction unmatched. Germline V gene data show CDR1 as SGHRS and CDR2 as YFSETQ. This CDR3 is built from 14 residues. The CDR3 protein is CASSGETGSDGYTF. The CDR3 region has the DNA TGCGCCAGCAGCGGGGAGACAGGGAGCGATGGCTACACCTTC.

The chain recombines TRBV7-6 with TRBJ1-2, with D perhaps TRBD1 (5 bases). V lost 4 bases and J 8 bases, leaving 17 bases between the germline ends. This CDR3 is built from 14 residues. The V gene's germline CDR1 is SGHVS and CDR2 FNYEAQ. The CDR3 nucleotides are TGTGCCAGCAGCTCAGGGAGCCACCTAGGAGGCTACACCTTC. It encodes CASSSGSHLGGYTF.

The chain carries TRBV11-1 and TRBJ2-1; tentatively, D is TRBD2 (6 bases). Trimming took 5 bases from V and 4 from J, leaving 12 bases between them. Per the germline V gene, CDR1 is SGHAT and CDR2 is FQDESV (reference sequence). The CDR3 sequence is 14 residues long. The CDR3 DNA follows: TGTGCCAGCAGCATTCGGCGGGGTTACAATGAGCAGTTCTTC. Its protein product is CASSIRRGYNEQFF.

The chain couples TRBV21-1 to TRBJ2-2; the table's D call of TRBD1 was not tested on the DNA. TRBV21-1 is recorded as a pseudogene. The CDR3 runs to 17 residues. The DNA of the CDR3 is TGTGCCAGCAGCAAAATCGACGGGACAGGGAACACCGGGGAGCTGTTTTTT. Its protein is CASSKIDGTGNTGELFF.

There are a few counts of this clone. The rearrangement joins TRBV7-9 to TRBJ2-7; D gene uncertain. CDR3 length: 15 amino acids. Trimming removed 1 base at V and 0 bases at J, with 10 bases between. Germline values: CDR1 SEHNR, CDR2 FQNEAQ (reference sequence). CDR3 DNA: TGTGCCAGCAGCTTAGTCACACAGAGCTCCTACGAGCAGTACTTC. It encodes CASSLVTQSSYEQYF.

The genes are TRBV6-4 and TRBJ2-7; the D gene is possibly TRBD1 (5 bases). CDR1 MRHNA and CDR2 SNTAGT come from the germline V gene. V was clipped by 5 bases and J by 3 bases, with 11 bases between them. The CDR3 runs to 13 residues. The CDR3 DNA reads as TGTGCCAGCAGTCGTGACAGCAACTACGAGCAGTACTTC. Translated, it gives CASSRDSNYEQYF.

This clone was recorded at least ten times. The chain uses TRBV4-1 and TRBJ2-1; D not resolved. V lost 0 bases to trimming and J lost 9 bases, with 15 bases between them. CDR1 is MGHRA and CDR2 is YSYEKL in the germline V gene. The CDR3 runs to 15 residues. In DNA, the CDR3 is TGCGCCAGCAGCCAAGATCGGGCCGACGAGGTTGAGCAGTTCTTC. Amino acids: CASSQDRADEVEQFF.

The V call is TRBV5-1, the J call TRBJ2-5, with D perhaps matching TRBD2 (7 bases). In germline, CDR1 is SGHRS, CDR2 YFSETQ. CDR3 size: 15 residues. Trimming pared 7 bases from V and 5 bases from J, leaving 21 bases between. The CDR3 region has the DNA TGCGCCAGCGCCACAACGCCCGGGGGGCAGGAGACCCAGTACTTC. Its protein is CASATTPGGQETQYF.

The genes are TRBV5-4 and TRBJ2-5; TRBD2 aligns across 8 bases. The germline V gene has CDR1 SGHNT and CDR2 YYREEE (reference sequence). Trimming took 7 bases from V and 3 from J; bases not matched to a gene: 8. CDR3 size: 14 residues. CDR3 sequence (DNA): TGTGCCAGCTCCCCGGGGGGGCGGAAAGAGACCCAGTACTTC. As protein: CASSPGGRKETQYF. The variable domain in full, with the rest retrieved from reference TRBV5-4 and TRBJ2-5, is ETGVTQSPTHLIKTRGQQVTLRCSSQSGHNTVSWYQQALGQGPQFIFQYYREEENGRGNFPPRFSGLQFPNYSSELNVNALELDDSALYLCASSPGGRKETQYFGPGTRLLVL.